The entry that follows covers one T cell receptor beta chain sequence. This sample is part of a study of monozygotic twins with inflammatory bowel disease. The CDR3 length is 13 residues. Germline CDR1 and CDR2: GTSNPN and SVGIG (reference sequence). With about 17 and 10 cycles respectively, two nested PCRs were carried out on TCRalpha and TCRbeta cDNA. TCRdb re-called the 5' RACE reads and gives one entry per CDR3 protein, without DNA. Its table lists about 380,000 distinct CDR3 sequences. Material: blood. The sequence was collected from a human donor with ulcerative colitis or Crohn's disease, or a healthy co-twin of an affected twin (not recorded which). The rearrangement uses TRBV30 and TRBJ2-7. CDR3 in amino acids: CAWSLTVGYEQYF.